These 20 T cell receptor beta chains originate from one sample sequenced in a study of shared T cell receptors in the human thymus. Sequencing was performed with immunoSEQ multiplex PCR; in TCRdb, only in-frame clones are kept and a portion is missing. The sample yields roughly 710,000 clones, 75% to 90% seen once. These data also formed part of another study, on human thymus T cells.

The material sequenced was thymocytes. These receptors originate from a girl less than two years old with a congenital heart defect.

The chain is built from TRBV27 and TRBJ2-3; 8 bases agree with TRBD1. The germline CDR1 and CDR2 sequences are MNHEY and SMNVEV (reference sequence). J lost 3 bases, V lost 6 bases, and 11 bases had no gene match. The CDR3 is 16 residues long. This chain's CDR3 is CASRSQGASGTDTQYF. The CDR3 nucleotides are TGTGCCAGCAGGTCTCAGGGGGCGTCGGGGACAGATACGCAGTATTTT.

The chain links TRBV7-9 to TRBJ1-1; D remains ambiguous. V lost 4 bases and J lost 14, with 8 bases in between. The germline gives CDR1 SEHNR, CDR2 FQNEAQ (reference sequence). The CDR3 is 9 amino acids. The CDR3 loop reads CASSSRSFF. The CDR3, as DNA: TGTGCCAGCAGCTCCCGGTCCTTCTTT.

The chain combines TRBV9 with TRBJ2-2, with TRBD1 as a possible D gene (6 bases). The CDR3 totals 14 residues. V shed 0 bases and J shed 6 bases, with 9 bases lying between them. Germline V gene data show CDR1 as SGDLS and CDR2 as YYNGEE. As DNA, the CDR3 is TGTGCCAGCAGCGTAGTGGGGGCCGCCGGGGAGCTGTTTTTT. Translating gives CASSVVGAAGELFF.

This clone was seen just once. The chain carries TRBV13 and TRBJ2-7; 7 bases map to TRBD1. CDR1 is PRHDT and CDR2 is FYEKMQ in the germline V gene (reference sequence). V shed 5 bases and J 5 bases; nucleotides not matched to a gene: 15. The CDR3 covers 16 residues. The CDR3 here is CASSPERGRSGHEQYF. The CDR3 coding sequence is TGTGCCAGCAGCCCTGAAAGGGGGCGCTCAGGACACGAGCAGTACTTC. Looking up the rest from reference TRBV13 and TRBJ2-7 gives the full variable domain: AAGVIQSPRHLIKEKRETATLKCYPIPRHDTVYWYQQGPGQDPQFLISFYEKMQSDKGSIPDRFSAQQFSDYHSELNMSSLELGDSALYFCASSPERGRSGHEQYFGPGTRLTVT.

This clone was observed a single time. J is TRBJ1-3 and V is TRBV6-1; maybe TRBD1 (6 bases). The CDR3 sequence is 15 residues long. Per the germline V gene, CDR1 is MNHNS and CDR2 is SASEGT. V lost 8 bases, J lost 5 bases, and 19 bases lay in between. CDR3 coding DNA: TGTGCCAGCTCCCTGAACAGGGTTTCGCGAAACACCATATATTTT. This translates into CASSLNRVSRNTIYF.

V usage is TRBV5-1 and J usage is TRBJ1-2, with D possibly matching TRBD1 (5 bases). Germline V gene sequence: CDR1 SGHRS, CDR2 YFSETQ. V was pared by 0 bases and J by 6 bases, with 9 bases between. The CDR3 runs to 13 residues. The CDR3 loop is CASSLEGCNGYTF. The DNA for the CDR3 is TGCGCCAGCAGCTTGGAGGGGTGTAATGGCTACACCTTC. Together with reference TRBV5-1 and TRBJ1-2, the CDR3 gives the full variable domain: KAGVTQTPRYLIKTRGQQVTLSCSPISGHRSVSWYQQTPGQGLQFLFEYFSETQRNKGNFPGRFSGRQFSNSRSEMNVSTLELGDSALYLCASSLEGCNGYTFGSGTRLTVV.

V usage is TRBV14 and J usage is TRBJ2-7; the D gene is possibly TRBD1 (5 bases). V dropped 3 bases and J dropped 6 bases, with 18 bases sitting between them. Germline CDR1 is SGHDN and CDR2 is FVKESK. CDR3 size: 15 residues. This CDR3 reads CASSQQTTRGLEQYF. CDR3 coding DNA: TGTGCCAGCAGCCAGCAGACAACAAGGGGCCTCGAGCAGTACTTC.

A word on this clone: Other DNA sequences in this specimen translate into the identical CDR3. V usage is TRBV7-2 and J usage is TRBJ2-7; 7 nucleotides line up with TRBD1. Trimming took 5 bases from V and 4 from J; bases not matched to a gene: 5. CDR1 and CDR2 (germline): SGHTA, FQGNSA. CDR3 length equals 13 residues. CDR3 in amino acids: CASSPGTVYEQYF. DNA of the CDR3: TGTGCCAGCAGCCCCGGGACAGTATACGAGCAGTACTTC.

This CDR3 is CASSFLAGDVAEAFF. The DNA of the CDR3 is TGCGCCAGCAGCTTCCTGGCGGGGGACGTAGCTGAAGCTTTCTTT. This chain links TRBV5-1 with TRBJ1-1, with a possible D match to TRBD1 (5 bases). CDR1 and CDR2 from the germline V gene are SGHRS and YFSETQ. With 2 bases removed from V and 6 bases from J, the gap between germline ends came to 17 bases. This CDR3 contains 15 residues.

The chain uses TRBV6-1 and TRBJ2-7; no firm D call. Per germline, CDR1 MNHNS and CDR2 SASEGT. This CDR3 region has 15 residues. V lost 2 bases to trimming and J lost 3 bases, with 14 bases between them. CDR3 region: CASSENEGRIYEQYF. The CDR3, as DNA: TGTGCCAGCAGTGAAAACGAAGGCAGGATCTACGAGCAGTACTTC.

The chain is built from TRBV5-1 and TRBJ2-5; 9 bases match TRBD1. The CDR3 consists of 15 residues. Trimming at V came to 4 bases and at J to 1 base, leaving 5 bases not matched to a gene. CDR1 and CDR2 from the germline V gene are SGHRS and YFSETQ. The CDR3 bases are TGCGCCAGCAGCCCAACGACAGGGGGCCAAGAGACCCAGTACTTC. This gives the protein CASSPTTGGQETQYF.

This rearrangement joins TRBV7-3 to TRBJ1-6; no reliable D call. The CDR3 covers 14 residues. Per germline, CDR1 SGHTA and CDR2 FQGTGA. The ends were cut back, 6 bases at V and 0 bases at J, with 6 bases in the middle. The CDR3 DNA is TGTGCCAGCAGTCGCAGCTCCTATAATTCACCCCTCCACTTT. It encodes CASSRSSYNSPLHF.

The V call is TRBV12-2, the J call TRBJ1-1; the table's D call of TRBD1 was not tested on the DNA. TRBV12-2 is shown as a pseudogene. This CDR3 region has 18 residues. Written as DNA, the CDR3 is TGTGCAAGTCACCTTCTCCGGGACAGGGGGCGGGGGGACACTGAAGCTTTCTTT. As protein: CASHLLRDRGRGDTEAFF.

This sequence joins TRBV6-5 and TRBJ2-3; TRBD1 might be the D (7 bases). V dropped 2 bases and J dropped 2 bases, with 11 bases sitting between them. Germline assignment: CDR1 MNHEY and CDR2 SVGAGI. The length of the CDR3 is 15 residues. The CDR3 region has the DNA TGTGCCAGCAGTTACGGAGGGGGCCTCACAGATACGCAGTATTTT. This codes for CASSYGGGLTDTQYF.

The chain uses TRBV5-8 and TRBJ2-5; TRBD2 matches at 13 bases. The germline V gene encodes CDR1 SGHTS and CDR2 YDEGEE. The J segment lost 6 bases and the V segment lost 5 bases, leaving 13 bases of the junction unmatched. The CDR3 contains 17 residues. The CDR3 DNA reads TGTGCCAGCAGTTTGCCGGGACTAGCGGGAACCAAGAAGACCCAGTACTTC. Residues: CASSLPGLAGTKKTQYF. The full variable domain, in which reference TRBV5-8 and TRBJ2-5 provide the parts outside the CDR3, is EAGVTQSPTHLIKTRGQQATLRCSPISGHTSVYWYQQALGLGLQFLLWYDEGEERNRGNFPPRFSGRQFPNYSSELNVNALELEDSALYLCASSLPGLAGTKKTQYFGPGTRLLVL.

This chain connects TRBV16 to TRBJ1-1; a weak D match, TRBD1 (6 bases). This CDR3 has 14 residues. Germline loops: CDR1 KGHSY, CDR2 FQNENV. V lost 4 bases and J 2 bases, leaving 11 bases between the germline ends. CDR3 protein: CASSPRTENTEAFF. The CDR3 nucleotides are TGTGCCAGCAGCCCTCGGACAGAAAACACTGAAGCTTTCTTT. The entire variable domain, with the rest obtained from reference TRBV16 and TRBJ1-1, is as follows: GEEVAQTPKHLVRGEGQKAKLYCAPIKGHSYVFWYQQVLKNEFKFLISFQNENVFDETGMPKERFSAKCLPNSPCSLEIQATKLEDSAVYFCASSPRTENTEAFFGQGTRLTVV.

This clone was recorded a few times. The chain couples TRBV4-1 to TRBJ1-5; no clear D. Germline CDR1 MGHRA, CDR2 YSYEKL. V lost 2 bases to trimming and J lost 0 bases, with 17 bases between them. CDR3 size: 18 residues. The CDR3 loop reads CASSQQSGVGYSNQPQHF. Here the CDR3 DNA reads TGCGCCAGCAGCCAACAAAGCGGGGTAGGTTATAGCAATCAGCCCCAGCATTTT.

This clone appeared a few times. The chain has TRBV5-1 and TRBJ2-5, with 8 bases aligning to TRBD2. Looked up from germline, CDR1 is SGHRS and CDR2 is YFSETQ. The V segment lost 3 bases and the J segment 3 bases; nucleotides outside the gene matches: 1. The CDR3 extends over 13 amino acids. CDR3 sequence reads: CASSWRGEETQYF. In DNA form, the CDR3 reads TGCGCCAGCAGCTGGCGGGGGGAAGAGACCCAGTACTTC.

In this sample, this clone turned up a few times. The V and J genes are TRBV27 and TRBJ1-1; 9 bases are a match to TRBD1. In germline, CDR1 is MNHEY, CDR2 SMNVEV (reference sequence). The CDR3 contains 18 residues. J gave up 3 bases and V 6 bases, and 17 bases lay outside the gene matches. The CDR3 region has the DNA TGTGCCAGCAGACTTCGGGGACAGGGCGATTCGTTGGACACTGAAGCTTTCTTT. Translation gives CASRLRGQGDSLDTEAFF.

This clone was detected only a few times. This chain uses TRBV18 with TRBJ2-7, with TRBD1 matching 7 bases. Germline V gene lookup returns CDR1 KGHSH and CDR2 LQKENI. Germline trimming cut 0 bases from V and 4 bases from J; bases unmatched to any gene: 3. The CDR3 totals 14 residues. CDR3 nucleotides: TGTGCCAGCTCACCACCGGGACAGATATACGAGCAGTACTTC. Translating gives CASSPPGQIYEQYF.